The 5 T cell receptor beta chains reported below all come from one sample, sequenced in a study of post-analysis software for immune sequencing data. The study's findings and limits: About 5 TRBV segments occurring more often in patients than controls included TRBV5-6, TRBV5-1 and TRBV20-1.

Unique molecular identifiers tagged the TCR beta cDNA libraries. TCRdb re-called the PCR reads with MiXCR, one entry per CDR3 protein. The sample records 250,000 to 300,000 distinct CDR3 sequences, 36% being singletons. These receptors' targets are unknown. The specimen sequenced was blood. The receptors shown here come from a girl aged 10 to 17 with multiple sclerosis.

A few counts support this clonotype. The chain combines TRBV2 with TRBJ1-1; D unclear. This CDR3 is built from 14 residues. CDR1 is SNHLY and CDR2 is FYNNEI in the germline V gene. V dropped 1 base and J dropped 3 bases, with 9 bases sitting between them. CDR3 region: CASSEGGRDTEAFF. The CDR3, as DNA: TGTGCCAGCAGTGAAGGAGGGAGGGACACTGAAGCTTTCTTT.

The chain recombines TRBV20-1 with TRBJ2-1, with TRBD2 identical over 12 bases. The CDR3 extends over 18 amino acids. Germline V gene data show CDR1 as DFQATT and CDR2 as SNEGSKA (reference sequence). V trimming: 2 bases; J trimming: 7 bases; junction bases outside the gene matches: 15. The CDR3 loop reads CSARRVGPLTSGGNEQFF. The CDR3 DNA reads TGCAGTGCTAGACGGGTGGGTCCATTGACTAGCGGGGGAAATGAGCAGTTCTTC.

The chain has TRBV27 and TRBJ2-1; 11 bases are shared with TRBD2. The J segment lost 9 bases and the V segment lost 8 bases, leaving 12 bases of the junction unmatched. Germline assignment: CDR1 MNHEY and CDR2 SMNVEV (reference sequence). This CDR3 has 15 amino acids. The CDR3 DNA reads TGTGCCAGCTTTGGGATGACTAGCGGGATTGGTGAGCAGTTCTTC. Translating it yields CASFGMTSGIGEQFF.

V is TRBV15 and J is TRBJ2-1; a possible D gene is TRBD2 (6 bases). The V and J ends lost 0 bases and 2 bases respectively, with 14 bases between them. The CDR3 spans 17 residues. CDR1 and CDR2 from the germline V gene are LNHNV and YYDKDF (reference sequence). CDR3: CATSRDRGGATYNEQFF. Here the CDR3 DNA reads TGTGCCACCAGCAGAGATAGAGGAGGGGCCACCTACAATGAGCAGTTCTTC.

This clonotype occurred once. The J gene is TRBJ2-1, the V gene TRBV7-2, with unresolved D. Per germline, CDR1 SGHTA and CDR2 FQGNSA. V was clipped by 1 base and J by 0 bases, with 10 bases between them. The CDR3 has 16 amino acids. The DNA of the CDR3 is TGTGCCAGCAGCTTAGGACCAGGCTCCTCCTACAATGAGCAGTTCTTC. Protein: CASSLGPGSSYNEQFF.